This passage covers 29 T cell receptor beta chains from one sample sequenced in a study of cytomegalovirus exposure and HLA in healthy donors. PCR used 60 Vbeta primers and 13 Jbeta primers. Profiling relied on immunoSEQ multiplex PCR, and the TCRdb table lists in-frame clones only, not all of them. The sample yields tens of thousands of clones, of which the top ten take up approximately 1.1%. The sample consisted of PBMCs. These receptor sequences come from a woman younger than 45 in good health and CMV-seronegative.

The chain links TRBV5-4 to TRBJ2-3, with TRBD1 as a possible D gene (5 bases). The CDR3 loop spans 14 amino acids. The V end lost 4 bases, the J end lost 3 bases, and 12 bases lay between the germline ends. Looked up from germline, CDR1 is SGHNT and CDR2 is YYREEE (reference sequence). The CDR3 protein is CASSGGHITDTQYF. Here the CDR3 DNA reads TGTGCCAGCAGCGGTGGACATATAACAGATACGCAGTATTTT. The entire variable domain, with the rest obtained from reference TRBV5-4 and TRBJ2-3, is as follows: ETGVTQSPTHLIKTRGQQVTLRCSSQSGHNTVSWYQQALGQGPQFIFQYYREEENGRGNFPPRFSGLQFPNYSSELNVNALELDDSALYLCASSGGHITDTQYFGPGTRLTVL.

J is TRBJ1-1 and V is TRBV5-4, with a possible D match to TRBD1 (6 bases). The germline CDR1 and CDR2 sequences are SGHNT and YYREEE (reference sequence). Trimming took off 4 bases at V and 6 bases at J, with 13 bases between the two ends. This CDR3 is 13 amino acids long. The chain's CDR3 is CASSPSGAAEAFF. DNA of the CDR3: TGTGCCAGCAGCCCCTCAGGGGCCGCTGAAGCTTTCTTT.

The rearrangement joins TRBV5-1 to TRBJ1-2; 8 bases line up with TRBD1. CDR3 length: 16 residues. The germline gives CDR1 SGHRS, CDR2 YFSETQ. The trim removed 5 bases at V and 2 bases at J, leaving 11 bases unmatched. CDR3 loop: CASRVDGQGRNYGYTF. CDR3 nucleotides: TGCGCCAGCAGGGTGGATGGACAGGGAAGGAACTATGGCTACACCTTC.

V gene TRBV5-1 combines with J gene TRBJ1-1; 10 positions agree with TRBD1. CDR3 length: 11 amino acids. With V trimmed by 9 bases and J by 10 bases, 6 bases remained unmatched. Germline CDR1 SGHRS, CDR2 YFSETQ. As DNA, the CDR3 is TGCGCCACCCCGACAGGGGGCACAGCTTTCTTT. Translating gives CATPTGGTAFF.

V usage is TRBV19 and J usage is TRBJ1-1, with a weak D call TRBD1 (5 bases). Per the germline V gene, CDR1 is LNHDA and CDR2 is SQIVND (reference sequence). This CDR3 has 14 amino acids. V was trimmed by 10 bases and J by 1 base, leaving 16 bases between them. In DNA form, the CDR3 reads TGTGCCACCGCCATGGGGGGAACGAACACTGAAGCTTTCTTT. Translation: CATAMGGTNTEAFF.

This chain links TRBV18 with TRBJ2-7, with 10 positions matching TRBD2. CDR1 and CDR2 from the germline V gene are KGHSH and LQKENI. Unmatched junction bases numbered 12, after V lost 3 bases and J lost 4 bases. This CDR3 is 17 amino acids long. For the CDR3, the DNA is TGTGCCAGCTCACCGGGGGCTAGCGGGAGCAAAAGGTACGAGCAGTACTTC. The encoded protein is CASSPGASGSKRYEQYF.

The rearrangement uses TRBV5-5 and TRBJ1-1; weak D call: TRBD1 (5 bases). This CDR3 region has 15 residues. Trimming shortened V by 0 bases and J by 6 bases, and 15 bases separated the two germline ends. Germline CDR1 reads SGHKS; CDR2 reads YYEKEE (reference sequence). The CDR3 nucleotides are TGTGCCAGCAGCTTGGTAGGGGACTCTCCCCCTGAAGCTTTCTTT. Its translation: CASSLVGDSPPEAFF.

The chain carries TRBV5-1 and TRBJ2-7, with 7 bases fitting TRBD1. J gave up 2 bases and V 0 bases, and 5 bases lay outside the gene matches. This CDR3 contains 15 residues. In germline, CDR1 is SGHRS, CDR2 YFSETQ. The CDR3 DNA sequence: TGCGCCAGCAGCTTGGCGGAAGGGGGCCCCTACGAGCAGTACTTC. As protein: CASSLAEGGPYEQYF.

The chain links TRBV30 to TRBJ2-5, with TRBD2 as a possible D gene (5 bases). The J call is uncertain, as TRBJ2-7 better fits the DNA end. The CDR3 extends over 13 amino acids. CDR1 GTSNPN and CDR2 SVGIG come from the germline V gene (reference sequence). CDR3: CASGPPGNHEQYF. The DNA of the CDR3 is TGTGCCTCCGGCCCACCCGGGAACCACGAGCAGTACTTC.

The gene calls are TRBV27 and TRBJ2-7; 8 nucleotides align to TRBD2. The germline V gene encodes CDR1 MNHEY and CDR2 SMNVEV (reference sequence). The CDR3 covers 15 residues. V shed 1 base, J shed 4 bases, and the junction held 6 bases outside the gene matches. CDR3 residues: CASSLLAGPSYEQYF. CDR3 nucleotide sequence: TGTGCCAGCAGTTTATTAGCGGGACCAAGTTACGAGCAGTACTTC.

This chain uses TRBV6-4 with TRBJ1-1; the D gene is possibly TRBD1 (5 bases). CDR3 length: 16 amino acids. V lost 6 bases and J lost 1, with 18 bases in between. Germline V lookup: CDR1 MRHNA, CDR2 SNTAGT. The CDR3 sequence is CASSLKGAKGNTEAFF. The CDR3 DNA sequence: TGTGCCAGCAGCTTAAAAGGGGCTAAGGGGAACACTGAAGCTTTCTTT.

The chain employs TRBV7-9 and TRBJ1-2; 8 bases agree with TRBD1. V trimming: 2 bases; J trimming: 0 bases; junction bases outside the gene matches: 2. The CDR3 consists of 15 residues. The V gene's germline CDR1 is SEHNR and CDR2 FQNEAQ (reference sequence). The CDR3 sequence is CASSLQGAANYGYTF. The CDR3, as DNA: TGTGCCAGCAGCTTACAGGGGGCAGCTAACTATGGCTACACCTTC.

This chain connects TRBV29-1 to TRBJ2-1; tentative D call: TRBD1 (8 bases). The V gene lost 0 bases and the J gene lost 7 bases, with 13 bases spanning the gap. Per the germline V gene, CDR1 is SQVTM and CDR2 is ANQGSEA. The CDR3 is 14 amino acids. The CDR3 is CSVEDGQGGNEQFF. For the CDR3, the DNA is TGCAGCGTTGAAGATGGACAGGGAGGGAATGAGCAGTTCTTC.

The chain has TRBV6-6 and TRBJ2-7; perhaps TRBD1 as D (7 bases). The V end lost 0 bases, the J end lost 7 bases, and 13 bases lay between the germline ends. The length of the CDR3 is 14 residues. Germline V lookup: CDR1 MNHNY, CDR2 SVGAGI (reference sequence). The CDR3 bases are TGTGCCAGCAGTTACTCGGAGGGGGCGGGGGAGCAGTACTTC. Translated: CASSYSEGAGEQYF.

V gene TRBV4-2 combines with J gene TRBJ2-1; 13 bases match TRBD2. The germline CDR1 and CDR2 sequences are LGHNA and YNFKEQ. This CDR3 spans 15 amino acids. V lost 4 bases and J lost 7; bases outside the gene matches: 4. The CDR3 loop reads CASSPGLAGRNEQFF. The CDR3 DNA sequence: TGTGCCAGCAGCCCGGGACTAGCGGGACGGAATGAGCAGTTCTTC.

V and J are TRBV4-2 and TRBJ2-1; 7 nucleotides agree with TRBD2. Germline lookup yields CDR1 LGHNA and CDR2 YNFKEQ. This CDR3 has 15 amino acids. Germline trimming cut 0 bases from V and 9 bases from J; bases unmatched to any gene: 8. CDR3 sequence: CASSQEASGTSEQFF. CDR3 bases: TGTGCCAGCAGCCAAGAAGCGAGCGGGACGTCTGAGCAGTTCTTC.

J is TRBJ1-4 and V is TRBV29-1; D is perhaps TRBD1 (5 bases). The germline gives CDR1 SQVTM, CDR2 ANQGSEA. The CDR3 runs 13 residues. V lost 4 bases and J lost 6, with 12 bases in between. The CDR3 spells CSVVGGADEKLFF. CDR3 coding DNA: TGCAGCGTTGTGGGCGGGGCGGATGAAAAACTGTTTTTT.

V and J are TRBV30 and TRBJ2-1; TRBD2 matches at 12 bases. The CDR3 contains 15 residues. V was pared by 4 bases and J by 5 bases, with 6 bases of the junction left unmatched. Germline V gene data show CDR1 as GTSNPN and CDR2 as SVGIG (reference sequence). The CDR3: CAWTSGGASDNEQFF. The CDR3 region has the DNA TGTGCCTGGACTAGCGGGGGGGCATCCGACAATGAGCAGTTCTTC.

The chain couples TRBV2 to TRBJ1-6, with 8 bases matching TRBD1. CDR3 length: 15 amino acids. V trimming: 5 bases; J trimming: 7 bases; junction bases outside the gene matches: 7. Germline CDR1 and CDR2: SNHLY and FYNNEI. Here the CDR3 reads CASSPQGQANSPLHF. In DNA form, the CDR3 reads TGTGCCAGCAGTCCCCAGGGACAGGCAAATTCACCCCTCCACTTT.

The rearrangement uses TRBV30 and TRBJ2-3; D is ambiguous. CDR3 size: 12 residues. V was pared by 0 bases and J by 2 bases, with 3 bases between. Germline assignment: CDR1 GTSNPN and CDR2 SVGIG (reference sequence). CDR3 amino acids: CAWSVYTDTQYF. The CDR3, as DNA: TGTGCCTGGAGTGTGTACACAGATACGCAGTATTTT. Based on the CDR3 plus reference TRBV30 and TRBJ2-3, the full variable domain is SQTIHQWPATLVQPVGSPLSLECTVEGTSNPNLYWYRQAAGRGLQLLFYSVGIGQISSEVPQNLSASRPQDRQFILSSKKLLLSDSGFYLCAWSVYTDTQYFGPGTRLTVL.

The chain employs TRBV6-1 and TRBJ1-2; D is perhaps TRBD1 (6 bases). Germline V CDR1 and CDR2: MNHNS, SASEGT. This CDR3 spans 14 amino acids. V shed 5 bases and J shed 5 bases, with 15 bases lying between them. This CDR3 is CASSSYGTSYGYTF. CDR3 coding DNA: TGTGCCAGCAGTAGTTACGGGACATCTTATGGCTACACCTTC.

The genes are TRBV7-9 and TRBJ2-7; no reliable D call. V was pared by 1 base and J by 3 bases, with 7 bases between. The CDR3 sequence is 13 residues long. Germline lookup yields CDR1 SEHNR and CDR2 FQNEAQ (reference sequence). The CDR3 DNA follows: TGTGCCAGCAGCTTAGATGGGCGCTACGAGCAGTACTTC. Amino acid sequence: CASSLDGRYEQYF.

The rearrangement links TRBV6-1 to TRBJ2-5; TRBD1 matches 8 bases. This CDR3 spans 14 amino acids. The V segment lost 5 bases and the J segment 5 bases; nucleotides outside the gene matches: 7. Per the germline V gene, CDR1 is MNHNS and CDR2 is SASEGT. The CDR3 bases are TGTGCCAGCAGTTCGGACAGGGCGAAGGAGACCCAGTACTTC. Its translation is CASSSDRAKETQYF.

This chain uses TRBV30 with TRBJ2-1; no firm D call. Looked up from germline, CDR1 is GTSNPN and CDR2 is SVGIG (reference sequence). Between the trimmed V and J ends, which lost 0 bases and 6 bases, there was a span of 12 bases. This CDR3 contains 14 residues. CDR3 nucleotides: TGTGCCTGGAGTGTTGGAGTAGGCAGCAATGAGCAGTTCTTC. It encodes CAWSVGVGSNEQFF.

The CDR3 DNA reads TGTGCCAGTAGTATCTTCCAGGGGAACGAGCAGTACTTC. Protein product: CASSIFQGNEQYF. The V and J genes are TRBV19 and TRBJ2-7, with D perhaps TRBD1 (6 bases). The V and J ends lost 3 bases and 5 bases respectively, with 11 bases between them. The V gene's germline CDR1 is LNHDA and CDR2 SQIVND (reference sequence). The CDR3 totals 13 residues. Looking up the rest from reference TRBV19 and TRBJ2-7 gives the full variable domain: DGGITQSPKYLFRKEGQNVTLSCEQNLNHDAMYWYRQDPGQGLRLIYYSQIVNDFQKGDIAEGYSVSREKKESFPLTVTSAQKNPTAFYLCASSIFQGNEQYFGPGTRLTVT.

The chain is built from TRBV14 and TRBJ2-1; D is uncertain. The V end was cut by 4 bases, the J end by 0 bases, with 10 bases between. Germline CDR1 reads SGHDN; CDR2 reads FVKESK. CDR3 length: 15 residues. The CDR3 sequence: CASSPDMSSYNEQFF. Written as DNA, the CDR3 is TGTGCCAGCAGCCCAGACATGAGCTCCTACAATGAGCAGTTCTTC.

The rearrangement uses TRBV30 and TRBJ1-2; maybe TRBD1 (5 bases). Trimming took 1 base from V and 11 from J, leaving 17 bases between them. Looked up from germline, CDR1 is GTSNPN and CDR2 is SVGIG (reference sequence). The CDR3 has 13 amino acids. In nucleotides, the CDR3 is TGTGCCTGGAGTGCGAGTCAGGGCGTGAGGTACACCTTC. This codes for CAWSASQGVRYTF.

V and J are TRBV7-9 and TRBJ1-3; D gene unclear. The CDR3 is 15 residues long. Germline V gene lookup returns CDR1 SEHNR and CDR2 FQNEAQ (reference sequence). V lost 1 base and J 0 bases, leaving 7 bases between the germline ends. The CDR3 loop is CASSLGGFSGNTIYF. The DNA of the CDR3 is TGTGCCAGCAGCTTAGGAGGGTTCTCTGGAAACACCATATATTTT.

The V and J genes are TRBV27 and TRBJ2-3; possible D gene TRBD2, 6 bases. This CDR3 is built from 14 residues. CDR1 and CDR2 from the germline V gene are MNHEY and SMNVEV (reference sequence). Trimming pared 5 bases from V and 2 bases from J, leaving 11 bases between. DNA of the CDR3: TGTGCCAGCAGTGCGGGACTTCACACAGATACGCAGTATTTT. Its protein product is CASSAGLHTDTQYF.